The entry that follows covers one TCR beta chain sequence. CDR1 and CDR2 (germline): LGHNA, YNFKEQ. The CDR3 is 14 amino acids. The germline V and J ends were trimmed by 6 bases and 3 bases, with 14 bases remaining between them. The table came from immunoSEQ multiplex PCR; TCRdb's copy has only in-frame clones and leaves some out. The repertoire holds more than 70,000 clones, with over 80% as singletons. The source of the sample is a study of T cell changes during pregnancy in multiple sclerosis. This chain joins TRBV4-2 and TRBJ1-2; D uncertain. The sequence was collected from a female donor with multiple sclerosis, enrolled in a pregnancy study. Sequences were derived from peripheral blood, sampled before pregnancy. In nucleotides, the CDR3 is TGTGCCAGCAGTATGATCGGACTCGACTATGGCTACACCTTC. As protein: CASSMIGLDYGYTF.